The 16 T cell receptor beta chains below come from one sample, sequenced in a study of monozygotic twins with inflammatory bowel disease (dated by TCRdb to about 2019). Libraries came from 5' RACE. Sequencing used an Illumina HiSeq 2500. Based on TCRdb reprocessing of the reads, there is one entry per CDR3 protein sequence, and DNA is missing. The sample's table covers a few hundred thousand distinct CDR3 sequences. The leading ten clones occupy 2.5% to 3% of the sample. Specimen: blood. The receptors shown here come from a human donor with ulcerative colitis or Crohn's disease, or a healthy co-twin of an affected twin (not recorded which).

This chain connects TRBV5-1 to TRBJ2-1; without DNA, the TCRdb call of TRBD1 cannot be checked. Germline values: CDR1 SGHRS, CDR2 YFSETQ. The CDR3 is made up of 14 amino acids. Here the CDR3 reads CATRPDRGTSEQFF.

This sequence joins TRBV20-1 and TRBJ2-7. The CDR3 sequence is 12 residues long. Per the germline V gene, CDR1 is DFQATT and CDR2 is SNEGSKA (reference sequence). The CDR3 sequence is CSTPSGSHEQYF.

The chain employs TRBV11-2 and TRBJ1-1; TCRdb names TRBD1, which stays unverified in the absence of DNA. CDR1 is SGHAT and CDR2 is FQNNGV in the germline V gene. The CDR3 is 14 residues long. CDR3 residues: CASSLDGGFDEALF.

The chain is built from TRBV6-2 or TRBV6-3 and TRBJ2-1; TCRdb picks TRBD1, but there is no DNA to check that call. CDR3 length: 15 amino acids. Germline V gene lookup returns CDR1 MNHEY and CDR2 SVGEGT. The CDR3 sequence is CASSLPGQGSSEQFF.

The rearrangement uses TRBV15 and TRBJ2-7; there is no DNA to check the TCRdb D call of TRBD1. The CDR3 consists of 15 residues. Per germline, CDR1 LNHNV and CDR2 YYDKDF (reference sequence). Here the CDR3 reads CATSQNRAGFNEQYF.

The chain links TRBV30 to TRBJ2-3; without DNA, the TCRdb call of TRBD2 cannot be checked. The CDR3 runs to 14 residues. Germline CDR1 reads GTSNPN; CDR2 reads SVGIG (reference sequence). The CDR3 here is CAWSLLGKTDTQYF.

The CDR3 here is CASTRPIIAGDTDTQYF. The V gene is TRBV11-2, the J gene TRBJ2-3; TCRdb indicates TRBD2, and absent DNA this call remains unverified. This CDR3 contains 17 residues. The germline V gene encodes CDR1 SGHAT and CDR2 FQNNGV.

J is TRBJ2-6 and V is TRBV6-1. The CDR3 extends over 15 amino acids. The germline CDR1 and CDR2 sequences are MNHNS and SASEGT. The CDR3: CASRATSSGANVLTF.

The chain recombines TRBV7-2 with TRBJ2-5; the TCRdb call, TRBD1, lacks DNA for checking. This CDR3 has 14 residues. Germline V gene sequence: CDR1 SGHTA, CDR2 FQGNSA. CDR3 in amino acids: CASSFQTGSGTQYF.

The chain has TRBV6-5 and TRBJ2-3; checking the TCRdb D call of TRBD1 is not possible without DNA. Germline V CDR1 and CDR2: MNHEY, SVGAGI. CDR3 length: 18 amino acids. CDR3 sequence reads: CASSSGTGPYLITDTQYF.

The rearrangement joins TRBV28 to TRBJ2-7; TCRdb proposes TRBD1, but this gene call is untestable without DNA. The CDR3 contains 15 residues. CDR1 is MDHEN and CDR2 is SYDVKM in the germline V gene. CDR3 sequence reads: CASTLYRGPSYEQYF.

The chain uses TRBV14 and TRBJ2-5; as DNA is missing, the TRBD2 call by TCRdb cannot be tested. Germline V CDR1 and CDR2: SGHDN, FVKESK. The CDR3 covers 16 residues. The CDR3 sequence is CASSHGLAGALETQYF.

The rearrangement uses TRBV20-1 and TRBJ2-1; the D gene TCRdb calls, TRBD1, cannot be checked with no DNA. Germline V gene data show CDR1 as DFQATT and CDR2 as SNEGSKA (reference sequence). The CDR3 runs to 16 residues. The chain's CDR3 is CSASRGGGQGYNEQFF.

J is TRBJ2-7 and V is TRBV10-3; TCRdb designates TRBD1, a call that cannot be tested without DNA. The germline V gene encodes CDR1 ENHRY and CDR2 SYGVKD. This CDR3 spans 16 amino acids. CDR3 sequence: CAISGNTGVVNYEQYF.

This rearrangement joins TRBV5-1 to TRBJ2-3; TCRdb selects TRBD2, and the lack of DNA leaves this call unchecked. The CDR3 spans 17 residues. Germline values: CDR1 SGHRS, CDR2 YFSETQ. CDR3 residues: CASSPQTSGAYTDTQYF.

The chain couples TRBV4-1 to TRBJ2-3; TCRdb's D call of TRBD1 is untestable without DNA. The CDR3 is made up of 17 amino acids. Germline CDR1 reads MGHRA; CDR2 reads YSYEKL. The CDR3: CASSQDRSRPGGDTQYF.